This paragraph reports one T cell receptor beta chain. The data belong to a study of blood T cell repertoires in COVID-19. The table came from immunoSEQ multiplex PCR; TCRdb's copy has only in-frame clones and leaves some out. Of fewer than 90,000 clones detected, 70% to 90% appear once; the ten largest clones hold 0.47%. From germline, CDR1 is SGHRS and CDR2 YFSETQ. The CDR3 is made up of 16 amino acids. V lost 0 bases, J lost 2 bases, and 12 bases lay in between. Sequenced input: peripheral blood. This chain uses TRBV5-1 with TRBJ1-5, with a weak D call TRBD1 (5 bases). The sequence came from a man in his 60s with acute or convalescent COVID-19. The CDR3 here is CASSLGVGARNQPQHF. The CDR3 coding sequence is TGCGCCAGCAGCTTGGGGGTAGGGGCCCGCAATCAGCCCCAGCATTTT.